A selection of T cell receptor beta chains follows, all from one sample in a study of OX40 agonist ivuxolimab in advanced cancers. The repertoire was sequenced with immunoSEQ multiplex PCR; TCRdb's copy has only in-frame clones and lacks some. The table has under 70,000 clones, 92% seen once. This specimen consisted of CD4+ or CD8+ T cells sorted from blood, obtained in a trial of the OX40 agonist ivuxolimab. Source of these receptors: an adult with an advanced solid tumor such as melanoma, head and neck, liver or kidney cancer. CDR3s include the opening cysteine and the closing phenylalanine or tryptophan. Each record gives: clone size, D gene, V gene, J gene, CDR3 protein, CDR3 DNA. The D gene is left open where the match is weak. Expanded clones get a size class; other rows say once, few or many, or leave the size out.

>NA|TRBD1|TRBV11-3|TRBJ2-7
CASSLSPTGGSEQYF
TGTGCCAGCAGCTTATCCCCCACAGGGGGATCCGAGCAGTACTTC
>NA|NA|TRBV5-1|TRBJ2-7
CASSSHSSSSYEQYF
TGCGCCAGCAGCTCTCACAGCAGTAGCTCCTACGAGCAGTACTTC
>once|TRBD1|TRBV2|TRBJ2-5
CASTDGQGQETQYF
TGTGCCAGCACTGACGGACAGGGGCAAGAGACCCAGTACTTC
>NA|TRBD1|TRBV6-5|TRBJ1-5
CASRETGGPGQPQHF
TGTGCCAGCAGAGAGACAGGGGGCCCCGGTCAGCCCCAGCATTTT
>NA|NA|TRBV7-3|TRBJ2-3
CASSDDSVTDTQYF
TGTGCCAGCAGCGATGACAGCGTCACAGATACGCAGTATTTT
>once|NA|TRBV10-1|TRBJ2-2
CASCQFANTGELFF
TGCGCCAGCTGCCAGTTCGCGAACACCGGGGAGCTGTTTTTT
>NA|TRBD1|TRBV6-1|TRBJ1-1
CASSSDRVEAFF
TGTGCCAGCAGTTCGGACAGGGTTGAAGCTTTCTTT
>NA|NA|TRBV25-1|TRBJ2-7
CASSEYTIFGGAGQYF
TGTGCCAGCAGTGAATATACGATTTTTGGAGGGGCAGGGCAGTACTTC
>NA|NA|TRBV19|TRBJ1-5
CASSQMGDSIGAQPQHF
TGTGCCAGTAGCCAAATGGGAGACTCCATCGGGGCGCAGCCCCAGCATTTT
>NA|NA|TRBV6-5|TRBJ2-7
CASSGRLPSYEQYF
TGTGCCAGCAGTGGAAGGCTACCCTCCTACGAGCAGTACTTC
>NA|NA|TRBV5-4|TRBJ2-7
CASFGDSGAAYEQYF
TGTGCCAGCTTCGGAGATAGCGGAGCCGCCTACGAGCAGTACTTC
>NA|NA|TRBV6-1|TRBJ1-1
CASRLGHLNTEAFF
TGTGCCAGCAGGTTGGGGCATTTGAACACTGAAGCTTTCTTT
>NA|TRBD2|TRBV5-1|TRBJ2-3
CASSLAVLADTDTQYF
TGCGCCAGCAGCTTGGCGGTTCTAGCGGACACAGATACGCAGTATTTT
>NA|NA|TRBV7-3|TRBJ2-3
CASSLTGGGRDTQYF
TGTGCCAGCAGCTTAACCGGCGGAGGGCGTGATACGCAGTATTTT
>NA|NA|TRBV9|TRBJ2-2
CASSFRTGLNTGELFF
TGTGCCAGCAGCTTCCGTACAGGGTTGAACACCGGGGAGCTGTTTTTT
>NA|NA|TRBV9|TRBJ2-2
CASSERTIGELFF
TGTGCCAGCAGCGAACGGACAATCGGGGAGCTGTTTTTT
>once|TRBD1|TRBV7-9|TRBJ2-6
CASSFRDRVEAGANVLTF
TGTGCCAGCAGCTTCCGGGACAGGGTAGAGGCTGGGGCCAACGTCCTGACTTTC
>NA|TRBD1|TRBV2|TRBJ2-2
CASQSSPGGNTGELFF
TGTGCCAGCCAGTCCAGTCCAGGGGGGAACACCGGGGAGCTGTTTTTT
>NA|NA|TRBV7-3|TRBJ2-3
CASSYQRNTDTQYF
TGTGCCAGCAGCTACCAGCGGAACACAGATACGCAGTATTTT
>NA|NA|TRBV11-2|TRBJ2-5
CASGRRAMGETQYF
TGTGCCAGCGGCCGCAGGGCGATGGGGGAGACCCAGTACTTC
>NA|TRBD2|TRBV6-1|TRBJ2-1
CASSERPQTSGGYNEQFF
TGTGCCAGCAGTGAACGACCCCAGACTAGCGGGGGATACAATGAGCAGTTCTTC
>few|NA|TRBV15|TRBJ1-6
CATSRDHVQGSPLHF
TGTGCCACCAGCAGAGATCATGTTCAGGGATCACCCCTCCACTTT
>few|TRBD1|TRBV25-1|TRBJ2-1
CASSERVGTGENNEQFF
TGTGCCAGCAGTGAAAGGGTAGGGACAGGGGAAAACAATGAGCAGTTCTTC
>NA|NA|TRBV21-1|TRBJ1-6
CASSKGGRVPSFWDSPLHF
TGTGCCAGCAGCAAAGGGGGAAGGGTCCCAAGTTTCTGGGATTCACCCCTCCACTTT
>NA|NA|TRBV5-5|TRBJ2-3
CASSRGLENTDTQYF
TGTGCCAGCAGCCGTGGACTTGAAAACACAGATACGCAGTATTTT
>NA|TRBD1|TRBV6-1|TRBJ2-2
CASSGQGDWTGELFF
TGTGCCAGCAGTGGCCAGGGGGATTGGACCGGGGAGCTGTTTTTT
>once|NA|TRBV7-3|TRBJ1-6
CASSAHPPGGSSYNSPLHF
TGTGCCAGCAGCGCCCACCCCCCAGGAGGAAGCTCCTATAATTCACCCCTCCACTTT
>NA|TRBD2|TRBV9|TRBJ2-7
CASSVTTGGPGEQYF
TGTGCCAGCAGCGTAACGACGGGAGGGCCTGGCGAGCAGTACTTC
>NA|NA|TRBV4-2|TRBJ2-5
CASSRGSGGQGQETQYF
TGTGCCAGCAGCCGAGGGTCGGGGGGCCAAGGTCAAGAGACCCAGTACTTC
>NA|NA|TRBV10-1|TRBJ2-3
CASGDSTDTQYF
TGCGCCAGCGGGGATAGTACAGATACGCAGTATTTT
>NA|NA|TRBV6-5|TRBJ2-3
CASSRPSRDTQYF
TGTGCCAGCAGCCGGCCATCAAGAGATACGCAGTATTTT
>NA|TRBD2|TRBV6-5|TRBJ2-2
CASSYFAGGDTGELFF
TGTGCCAGCAGTTACTTTGCGGGAGGGGACACCGGGGAGCTGTTTTTT
>NA|TRBD1|TRBV6-1|TRBJ2-7
CASPTTGPGYYEQYF
TGTGCCAGCCCCACGACAGGGCCCGGTTACTACGAGCAGTACTTC
>NA|NA|TRBV4-1|TRBJ2-3
CASSTMTADTDTQYF
TGCGCCAGCAGTACAATGACAGCGGACACAGATACGCAGTATTTT
>NA|TRBD1|TRBV27|TRBJ2-7
CASTSWGQERYEQYF
TGTGCCAGCACCTCATGGGGACAGGAGCGTTACGAGCAGTACTTC
>NA|NA|TRBV5-1|TRBJ2-3
CASSPTGRRTDTQYF
TGCGCCAGCAGCCCCACGGGACGGCGCACAGATACGCAGTATTTT
>NA|NA|TRBV2|TRBJ2-5
CASSEVRPSVETQYF
TGTGCCAGCAGTGAAGTACGACCCTCGGTGGAGACCCAGTACTTC
>NA|TRBD1|TRBV5-6|TRBJ2-7
CASSPGAGGLLYEQYF
TGTGCCAGCAGCCCGGGCGCAGGGGGCCTCCTTTACGAGCAGTACTTC
>NA|NA|TRBV5-6|TRBJ1-5
CASSQGLLEGLPQHF
TGTGCCAGCAGCCAGGGGCTCCTCGAAGGTTTGCCCCAGCATTTT
>NA|NA|TRBV4-1|TRBJ2-3
CASSQDGDDSGTDTQYF
TGCGCCAGCAGCCAAGATGGGGATGACTCGGGCACAGATACGCAGTATTTT
>NA|TRBD1|TRBV7-9|TRBJ1-5
CASSSQGQSNQPQHF
TGTGCCAGCAGCTCACAGGGGCAGTCCAATCAGCCCCAGCATTTT
>NA|NA|TRBV6-6|TRBJ1-2
CASHRVSNYGYTF
TGTGCCAGCCACAGGGTCTCTAACTATGGCTACACCTTC